This TCR beta chain emerged from a study of CD8 T cells in ankylosing spondylitis. TCRdb re-called the 5' RACE reads through MiXCR, storing one row per CDR3 protein. The table lists 400,000 or so distinct CDR3 sequences, roughly 25% of them singletons, with over 0.8% in the top ten. Turning to this clonotype: Antigen specificity is unknown.

Notes on the study in general: Seemingly characteristic of ankylosing spondylitis blood was a TCR beta motif consisting of about 8 highly homologous variants. Reported data indicate significant enrichment of disease-linked clones within matched ankylosing spondylitis synovial fluid. In peripheral blood, disease-linked CD8+ clones occurred at relatively low frequencies.

The material sequenced was blood, either unsorted or a sorted T cell fraction (not recorded which). This sequence originates from a male donor with ankylosing spondylitis.

The CDR3 loop is CSASPGGGETQYF. DNA of the CDR3: TGCAGTGCTAGCCCGGGAGGCGGAGAGACCCAGTACTTC. The V gene is TRBV20-1, the J gene TRBJ2-5; 7 positions match TRBD2. Germline assignment: CDR1 DFQATT and CDR2 SNEGSKA (reference sequence). CDR3 length: 13 amino acids. V trimming: 3 bases; J trimming: 4 bases; junction bases outside the gene matches: 5.